The 24 T cell receptor beta chains reported below all come from one sample, sequenced in a study of blood T cell repertoires in COVID-19. Sequencing used immunoSEQ multiplex PCR; TCRdb keeps in-frame clones, though not all of them. There are about 400,000 clones in the sample; around nine tenths occur only once, and almost 2% lies in the top ten. The material sequenced was PBMCs or T cells enriched from blood (not recorded which). These receptor sequences come from a woman aged 18-29 years with acute COVID-19.

The chain employs TRBV21-1 and TRBJ2-5; the table gives TRBD2 as D, unverified against the DNA. TRBV21-1 is tagged as a pseudogene. The CDR3 has 16 amino acids. This CDR3 is CASSKTSDMYQETQYF. The CDR3 nucleotides read TGTGCCAGCAGCAAGACTAGCGATATGTACCAAGAGACCCAGTACTTC.

The CDR3 sequence is CASSLTGGDGYTF. The DNA for the CDR3 is TGTGCCAGCAGTCTGACAGGGGGAGATGGCTACACCTTC. This chain joins TRBV3-1 (or the pseudogene TRBV3-2) and TRBJ1-2; 9 bases are a match to TRBD1. J lost 6 bases, V lost 6 bases, and 5 bases had no gene match. Looked up from germline, CDR1 is LGHDT and CDR2 is YNNKEL (reference sequence). The CDR3 is 13 residues long.

CDR3 amino acids: CASSPEQGAYYNEQFF. CDR3 coding DNA: TGTGCCAGCTCACCTGAACAGGGGGCTTATTACAATGAGCAGTTCTTC. J is TRBJ2-1 and V is TRBV18; 9 nucleotides agree with TRBD1. Germline V gene data show CDR1 as KGHSH and CDR2 as LQKENI. The CDR3 runs 16 residues. The junction had 7 bases not matched to a gene; V was cut back by 3 bases and J by 4 bases. The entire variable domain, with the rest obtained from reference TRBV18 and TRBJ2-1, is as follows: NAGVMQNPRHLVRRRGQEARLRCSPMKGHSHVYWYRQLPEEGLKFMVYLQKENIIDESGMPKERFSAEFPKEGPSILRIQQVVRGDSAAYFCASSPEQGAYYNEQFFGPGTRLTVL.

The V and J genes are TRBV7-3 and TRBJ1-3, with D hard to call. The CDR3 length is 14 residues. Germline CDR1 SGHTA, CDR2 FQGTGA. The V end lost 5 bases, the J end lost 1 base, and 9 bases lay between the germline ends. CDR3 sequence reads: CASSTGLSGNTIYF. The CDR3 coding sequence is TGTGCCAGCAGCACCGGACTTTCTGGAAACACCATATATTTT. Filled out from reference TRBV7-3 and TRBJ1-3, the complete variable domain reads GAGVSQTPSNKVTEKGKYVELRCDPISGHTALYWYRQSLGQGPEFLIYFQGTGAADDSGLPNDRFFAVRPEGSVSTLKIQRTERGDSAVYLCASSTGLSGNTIYFGEGSWLTVV.

This clone was seen once. CDR3 sequence: CASSQTSVYEQFF. The CDR3 coding sequence is TGCGCCAGCAGCCAAACTAGCGTCTATGAGCAGTTCTTC. V and J are TRBV5-1 and TRBJ2-1, with 7 bases identical to TRBD2. The junction had 6 bases not matched to a gene; V was cut back by 4 bases and J by 8 bases. The CDR3 totals 13 residues. Germline lookup yields CDR1 SGHRS and CDR2 YFSETQ.

The chain has TRBV28 and TRBJ1-6; 7 positions agree with TRBD1. The CDR3 length is 16 residues. V trimming: 9 bases; J trimming: 3 bases; junction bases outside the gene matches: 11. From germline, CDR1 is MDHEN and CDR2 SYDVKM. The CDR3 sequence: CASTPGGGRYNSPLHF. In DNA, the CDR3 is TGTGCCAGTACACCAGGGGGAGGACGCTATAATTCACCCCTCCACTTT. The full variable domain, in which reference TRBV28 and TRBJ1-6 provide the parts outside the CDR3, is DVKVTQSSRYLVKRTGEKVFLECVQDMDHENMFWYRQDPGLGLRLIYFSYDVKMKEKGDIPEGYSVSREKKERFSLILESASTNQTSMYLCASTPGGGRYNSPLHFGNGTRLTVT.

For the CDR3, the DNA is TGTGCCAGCAGCTTAGGATACAACTACGAGCAGTACTTC. Protein sequence: CASSLGYNYEQYF. The chain is built from TRBV7-2 and TRBJ2-7; D remains unclear. Deletions cut 1 base from V and 3 bases from J, with 7 bases between. Germline lookup yields CDR1 SGHTA and CDR2 FQGNSA. The CDR3 length is 13 residues.

V is TRBV2 and J is TRBJ1-1; 7 bases agree with TRBD1. The J segment lost 10 bases and the V segment lost 8 bases, leaving 10 bases of the junction unmatched. Germline V gene data show CDR1 as SNHLY and CDR2 as FYNNEI. This CDR3 has 12 amino acids. Here the CDR3 DNA reads TGTGCCAGCCTTTCACAGGGGTTGGGAGCTTTCTTT. This gives the protein CASLSQGLGAFF.

The V call is TRBV5-1, the J call TRBJ2-3, with 8 bases fitting TRBD2. CDR3 size: 19 residues. Trimming removed 3 bases from V and 2 bases from J; junction bases left unmatched: 17. Germline V lookup: CDR1 SGHRS, CDR2 YFSETQ. The CDR3 region is CASSSMGDKRGRITDTQYF. CDR3 bases: TGCGCCAGCAGCTCAATGGGGGATAAGCGGGGGCGGATCACAGATACGCAGTATTTT.

The rearrangement uses TRBV5-5 and TRBJ2-7; tentative D call: TRBD2 (5 bases). With 0 bases removed from V and 7 bases from J, the gap between germline ends came to 14 bases. Germline lookup yields CDR1 SGHKS and CDR2 YYEKEE (reference sequence). This CDR3 has 14 residues. The CDR3 sequence: CASSLVVQTGEQYF. As DNA, the CDR3 is TGTGCCAGCAGCTTGGTGGTCCAGACGGGAGAGCAGTACTTC.

The rearrangement uses TRBV3-1 (or the pseudogene TRBV3-2) and TRBJ1-1; D is undetermined. This CDR3 has 16 amino acids. V was shortened by 2 bases and J by 0 bases, with 13 bases between the two germline ends. Germline CDR1 reads LGHDT; CDR2 reads YNNKEL (reference sequence). CDR3 nucleotides: TGTGCCAGCAGCCAAACCGGAGGATTCATGAACACTGAAGCTTTCTTT. Its translation is CASSQTGGFMNTEAFF.

CDR3 coding DNA: TGTGCCAGCAGTCACCCGGACAGCCAAGAGACCCAGTACTTC. It codes for CASSHPDSQETQYF. This rearrangement joins TRBV6-2 or TRBV6-3 to TRBJ2-5; D possibly corresponds to TRBD1 (6 bases). The CDR3 sequence is 14 residues long. V lost 5 bases, J lost 1 base, and 11 bases lay in between. Germline V lookup: CDR1 MNHEY, CDR2 SVGEGT.

This rearrangement joins TRBV7-2 to TRBJ1-2, with D possibly TRBD1 on 6 matching bases. This CDR3 is built from 15 residues. With 2 bases removed from V and 3 bases from J, the gap between germline ends came to 13 bases. Germline-derived CDR1 and CDR2 are SGHTA and FQGNSA. CDR3 sequence reads: CASSLSSAGDYGYTF. For the CDR3, the DNA is TGTGCCAGCAGCTTATCCTCAGCAGGGGACTATGGCTACACCTTC.

The chain couples TRBV5-8 to TRBJ1-2; D not certain. This CDR3 contains 14 residues. In germline, CDR1 is SGHTS, CDR2 YDEGEE. V dropped 1 base and J dropped 1 base, with 8 bases sitting between them. CDR3 DNA: TGTGCCAGCAGCTTGTCCCCCGGTAACTATGGCTACACCTTC. Its translation is CASSLSPGNYGYTF.

The chain couples TRBV12-3 or TRBV12-4 to TRBJ1-2; D is unresolved. Trimming shortened V by 0 bases and J by 7 bases, and 6 bases separated the two germline ends. The CDR3 is 12 residues long. The CDR3 nucleotides are TGTGCCAGCAGTTTAGCCTCTTTTGGCTACACCTTC. It is translated as CASSLASFGYTF.

This clone was seen a few times. J is TRBJ1-6 and V is TRBV5-5, with D tentatively TRBD1 (5 bases). The CDR3 runs to 14 residues. Trimming shortened V by 5 bases and J by 13 bases, and 19 bases separated the two germline ends. Looked up from germline, CDR1 is SGHKS and CDR2 is YYEKEE (reference sequence). In DNA, the CDR3 is TGTGCCAGCAGTCTGGGCGGGGCTGGTTTTCCCCTCCACTTT. Amino acids: CASSLGGAGFPLHF.

V usage is TRBV5-1 and J usage is TRBJ2-1, with 9 bases identical to TRBD2. V dropped 7 bases and J dropped 6; count of bases not matched to a gene: 8. The germline gives CDR1 SGHRS, CDR2 YFSETQ. There are 14 residues in the CDR3. The CDR3, as DNA: TGCGCCAGCCAGGGACTAGCTCGTGCCAATGAGCAGTTCTTC. This encodes CASQGLARANEQFF.

This clone was observed a handful of times. V is TRBV7-9 and J is TRBJ1-1; TRBD1 aligns across 7 bases. The CDR3 runs to 17 residues. The J segment lost 6 bases and the V segment lost 5 bases, leaving 18 bases of the junction unmatched. The germline V gene encodes CDR1 SEHNR and CDR2 FQNEAQ (reference sequence). Here the CDR3 reads CASSNPPSGTDISEAFF. The CDR3 DNA is TGTGCCAGCAGCAACCCACCCTCCGGGACAGATATCTCTGAAGCTTTCTTT.

The chain combines TRBV6-4 with TRBJ2-5; possible D gene TRBD2, 6 bases. V shed 0 bases and J shed 2 bases, with 10 bases lying between them. The CDR3 sequence is 15 residues long. Germline loops: CDR1 MRHNA, CDR2 SNTAGT. The CDR3 protein is CASSDSIGGQETQYF. The CDR3 region has the DNA TGTGCCAGCAGTGACTCGATAGGAGGGCAAGAGACCCAGTACTTC.

The chain combines TRBV9 with TRBJ2-2; 7 nucleotides agree with TRBD2. Trimming at V came to 5 bases and at J to 5 bases, leaving 9 bases not matched to a gene. Germline V gene lookup returns CDR1 SGDLS and CDR2 YYNGEE. The CDR3 sequence is 15 residues long. CDR3 region: CASSSSLASTGELFF. CDR3 DNA sequence: TGTGCCAGCAGTTCATCACTAGCGTCGACCGGGGAGCTGTTTTTT.

This clone was counted many times. This sequence joins TRBV19 and TRBJ1-5; 8 bases align to TRBD1. J gave up 1 base and V 7 bases, and 6 bases lay outside the gene matches. The CDR3 contains 15 residues. The germline V gene encodes CDR1 LNHDA and CDR2 SQIVND (reference sequence). Here the CDR3 reads CASNKDRASNQPQHF. The CDR3 DNA follows: TGTGCCAGTAATAAGGACAGGGCAAGCAATCAGCCCCAGCATTTT.

This clone was recorded a few times. The J gene is TRBJ2-3, the V gene TRBV18; the D gene is possibly TRBD2 (6 bases). The V gene lost 2 bases and the J gene lost 5 bases, with 17 bases spanning the gap. This CDR3 contains 16 residues. Per the germline V gene, CDR1 is KGHSH and CDR2 is LQKENI. CDR3: CASSPIRRGKVDTQYF. Here the CDR3 DNA reads TGTGCCAGCTCACCAATCAGGCGGGGTAAAGTAGATACGCAGTATTTT. The full variable domain, in which reference TRBV18 and TRBJ2-3 provide the parts outside the CDR3, is NAGVMQNPRHLVRRRGQEARLRCSPMKGHSHVYWYRQLPEEGLKFMVYLQKENIIDESGMPKERFSAEFPKEGPSILRIQQVVRGDSAAYFCASSPIRRGKVDTQYFGPGTRLTVL.

The chain couples TRBV7-6 to TRBJ1-6, with 8 bases matching TRBD1. CDR3 length: 15 residues. From germline, CDR1 is SGHVS and CDR2 FNYEAQ. After removal of 4 bases from V and 8 bases from J, the junction contained 7 bases not matched to a gene. CDR3 coding DNA: TGTGCCAGCAGCTCATCCGGGACAGGCCATTCACCCCTCCACTTT. It specifies CASSSSGTGHSPLHF.

The V and J genes are TRBV15 and TRBJ1-1; D is possibly TRBD1 (6 bases). V was cut by 1 base and J by 1 base, with 10 bases left in between. The CDR3 runs to 15 residues. The germline V gene encodes CDR1 LNHNV and CDR2 YYDKDF (reference sequence). CDR3 sequence: CATSRGGQSNTEAFF. In DNA form, the CDR3 reads TGTGCCACCAGCAGAGGGGGGCAGTCGAACACTGAAGCTTTCTTT.